This is a list of T cell receptor beta chains from one sample in a study of cytomegalovirus exposure and HLA in healthy donors. The protocol was immunoSEQ multiplex PCR, while the TCRdb copy is restricted to in-frame clones and leaves out a portion. The sample yields about 79,000 clones, approximately 93% seen once. The sample taken for sequencing was PBMCs. Receptors originate from a woman aged 25 to 45 in good health and CMV-seronegative. Each CDR3 is given with its conserved first and last residue. The order of the fields is J gene, V gene, CDR3 protein.

TRBJ1-1	TRBV19	CASSITGNTEAFF
TRBJ2-7	TRBV20-1	CSAASVREQYF
TRBJ2-3	TRBV29-1	CSATGQVITDTQYF
TRBJ2-1	TRBV5-1	CASNLGLAVNEQFF
TRBJ2-7	TRBV30	CAWSEIGGGPTLYEQYF
TRBJ2-7	TRBV10-2	CATKTSGAYEQYF
TRBJ1-2	TRBV28	CASSGTAVGYTF
TRBJ2-1	TRBV28	CASRTSGGNEQFF
TRBJ1-2	TRBV18	CASSLGREARSGYTF
TRBJ1-6	TRBV11-2	CASSLEGRDRSPLHF
TRBJ2-3	TRBV5-1	CASSLARADTDTQYF
TRBJ2-2	TRBV10-2	CASTRLPGQSTGELFF
TRBJ2-3	TRBV6-4	CAFMWDNSLYTQYF
TRBJ2-1	TRBV5-1	CASSWTSGSPSYNEQFF
TRBJ2-7	TRBV19	CASSPGTSGGYEQYF
TRBJ2-1	TRBV6-5	CASREFDYNEQFF
TRBJ1-1	TRBV4-1	CASRPGTGWDTEAFF
TRBJ2-1	TRBV19	CASSPRGGGNEQFF
TRBJ2-7	TRBV28	CASSLPGGAYEQYF
TRBJ2-1	TRBV5-1	CASSPGLASSYNEQFF
TRBJ1-1	TRBV28	CASGTGNTEAFF
TRBJ1-2	TRBV19	CASSISSGELNYGYTF
TRBJ2-5	TRBV14	CASKGPVQETQYF
TRBJ1-1	TRBV5-1	CASSLNRDTEAFF
TRBJ1-2	TRBV6-1	CASRGTGEGGYTF
TRBJ2-7	TRBV2	CASSRESYEQYF
TRBJ1-1	TRBV7-9	CASNRDRAPRGEAFF
TRBJ1-4	TRBV4-2	CASSQVTGQSNEKLFF
TRBJ2-6	TRBV30	CAWSLGQGSSGANVLTF
TRBJ1-6	TRBV19	CASTSELLNSPLHF
TRBJ1-2	TRBV28	CAIGQGAWYGYTF
TRBJ2-7	TRBV14	CASSKRGTGKNEQYF
TRBJ2-4	TRBV7-2	CASSPIAGGLNIQYF
TRBJ1-1	TRBV4-3	CASSQDMRIPEAFF
TRBJ2-1	TRBV29-1	CSVEDGWQGYPNEQFF
TRBJ1-3	TRBV4-1	CASSQDSGDLNTIYF
TRBJ2-1	TRBV7-3	CASSPRGGSLNEQFF
TRBJ1-3	TRBV4-3	CASSQSLVGTGTRNTIYF
TRBJ2-3	TRBV4-2	CASSLARLAGEEDTQYF
TRBJ1-2	TRBV11-2	CASSLDRNYGYTF
TRBJ2-1	TRBV19	CASSVDGTGVLGNEQFF
TRBJ2-7	TRBV7-3	CASSAQGGYEQYF
TRBJ2-2	TRBV4-1	CASRAGQGSPTGELFF
TRBJ2-7	TRBV5-1	CASSLGLANSYEQYF
TRBJ2-1	TRBV7-2	CASSLAGGTKSSEQFF
TRBJ1-2	TRBV25-1	CASSDVNTAGTVYGYTF
TRBJ1-1	TRBV29-1	CSAQYLGNTEAFF
TRBJ2-7	TRBV7-9	CASSLVGAYEQYF
TRBJ1-1	TRBV5-1	CASSQGVNTEAFF
TRBJ2-1	TRBV2	CASRRQANEQFF
TRBJ1-5	TRBV28	CASGGGPGGNQPQHF
TRBJ1-6	TRBV6-1	CASSEVAGTVRNSPLHF